This T cell receptor beta chain was observed in a study of cytomegalovirus exposure and HLA in healthy donors. In the study overall: Out of 398 genotyped donors, about 80% belonged to the Caucasian-associated ancestry cluster. Study conclusions and caveats: Later analysis demonstrated an association between a missense DCLRE1C variant and TCR beta V- and J-gene trimming. The HLA-A and HLA-B alleles of most subjects were reportedly predicted accurately from TCR beta sequences.

The CDR3 contains 9 residues. The V end was cut by 8 bases, the J end by 8 bases, with 6 bases between. Germline values: CDR1 LNHDA, CDR2 SQIVND (reference sequence). Worth noting for this clone: Its antigen is not identified.

Primers for the PCR totalled 60 Vbeta and 13 Jbeta. Profiled with immunoSEQ multiplex PCR; TCRdb holds only in-frame clones, not every one. The sample has 130,000 or so clones, around 77% seen once; the top ten hold roughly 1%. The chain employs TRBV19 and TRBJ1-1; D not resolved. This clonotype was sampled from an older woman in good health and CMV-seronegative. The sample comprised PBMCs. The DNA for the CDR3 is TGTGCCAGTGGGAGGGAAGCTTTCTTT. Its protein is CASGREAFF.